Listed below are T cell receptor beta chains from one sample, sequenced in a study of shared clonotypes between healthy human individuals. Here immunoSEQ multiplex PCR was the method, and the copy in TCRdb shows in-frame clones only, minus some. This table has about 2.4 million clones, 93% appearing once. The sequenced sample was naive CD4+ T cells from PBMCs. The receptors here all came from a man aged 18 to 35 in good health. Some clones in this sample may be carry-over from other donors' samples. Both conserved end residues are part of each CDR3. Each record gives: J gene, clone size, D gene, V gene, CDR3 protein, CDR3 DNA. A D gene is named only where the DNA matches it firmly. Some rows have no size entry. The others give once, few or many, or a class for an expanded clone.

j_gene: TRBJ2-3
abundance: -
d_gene: -
v_gene: TRBV5-6
CDR3aa: CASSILQGSPFGTDTQYF
CDR3nt: TGTGCCAGCAGCATCCTACAGGGTTCCCCATTCGGCACAGATACGCAGTATTTT

j_gene: TRBJ2-3
abundance: -
d_gene: -
v_gene: TRBV6-1
CDR3aa: CASIYLDRTIITQYF
CDR3nt: TGTGCCAGCATCTATCTCGACAGGACAATAATCACGCAGTATTTT

j_gene: TRBJ2-1
abundance: -
d_gene: -
v_gene: TRBV2
CDR3aa: CASSSLGGDGSSYNEQFF
CDR3nt: TGTGCCAGCAGCTCCTTAGGGGGGGATGGTAGCTCCTACAATGAGCAGTTCTTC

j_gene: TRBJ1-1
abundance: -
d_gene: -
v_gene: TRBV28
CDR3aa: CASSLGDEAFF
CDR3nt: TGTGCCAGCAGCTTGGGGGATGAAGCTTTCTTT

j_gene: TRBJ2-1
abundance: -
d_gene: -
v_gene: TRBV4-3
CDR3aa: CASSQERTSYNEQFF
CDR3nt: TGCGCCAGCAGCCAAGAGCGGACCTCCTACAATGAGCAGTTCTTC

j_gene: TRBJ2-7
abundance: -
d_gene: -
v_gene: TRBV6-5
CDR3aa: CASSYSSPRSYEQYF
CDR3nt: TGTGCCAGCAGTTACTCGTCACCTCGCTCCTACGAGCAGTACTTC

j_gene: TRBJ2-1
abundance: -
d_gene: -
v_gene: TRBV27
CDR3aa: CASSLPGAYNEQFF
CDR3nt: TGTGCCAGCAGTCTGCCTGGGGCCTACAATGAGCAGTTCTTC

j_gene: TRBJ1-2
abundance: -
d_gene: -
v_gene: TRBV5-1
CDR3aa: CASSLGGADGYTF
CDR3nt: TGCGCCAGCAGCTTAGGGGGGGCCGATGGCTACACCTTC

j_gene: TRBJ2-7
abundance: -
d_gene: -
v_gene: TRBV7-2
CDR3aa: CASSSGQPYEQYF
CDR3nt: TGTGCCAGCAGCTCTGGACAGCCCTACGAGCAGTACTTC

j_gene: TRBJ1-3
abundance: -
d_gene: TRBD1
v_gene: TRBV5-1
CDR3aa: CASSSRPGQGGGNTIYF
CDR3nt: TGCGCCAGCAGCTCCAGACCGGGACAGGGCGGTGGAAACACCATATATTTT

j_gene: TRBJ1-4
abundance: -
d_gene: -
v_gene: TRBV7-2
CDR3aa: CASSLVTLNEKLFF
CDR3nt: TGTGCCAGCAGCTTAGTCACTCTAAATGAAAAACTGTTTTTT

j_gene: TRBJ2-2
abundance: -
d_gene: TRBD2
v_gene: TRBV10-3
CDR3aa: CAISTGLAGANTGELFF
CDR3nt: TGTGCCATCAGCACCGGACTAGCGGGTGCGAACACCGGGGAGCTGTTTTTT

j_gene: TRBJ1-5
abundance: once
d_gene: TRBD1
v_gene: TRBV28
CDR3aa: CASSGTGINNQPQHF
CDR3nt: TGTGCCAGCAGTGGGACAGGGATCAACAATCAGCCCCAGCATTTT

j_gene: TRBJ2-6
abundance: -
d_gene: -
v_gene: TRBV27
CDR3aa: CASSPRYLRQSGANVLTF
CDR3nt: TGTGCCAGCAGTCCTCGCTATCTTAGACAGTCTGGGGCCAACGTCCTGACTTTC

j_gene: TRBJ2-2
abundance: -
d_gene: TRBD1
v_gene: TRBV11-1
CDR3aa: CASSSGDRAGELFF
CDR3nt: TGTGCCAGCAGCTCAGGGGACAGAGCCGGGGAGCTGTTTTTT

j_gene: TRBJ2-7
abundance: -
d_gene: TRBD2
v_gene: TRBV19
CDR3aa: CASSTLWTSGSSSYEQYF
CDR3nt: TGTGCCAGTAGTACACTATGGACTAGCGGGTCAAGCTCCTACGAGCAGTACTTC

j_gene: TRBJ2-2
abundance: -
d_gene: -
v_gene: TRBV27
CDR3aa: CASSRLRVANTGELFF
CDR3nt: TGTGCCAGCAGCCGACTCAGGGTAGCGAACACCGGGGAGCTGTTTTTT

j_gene: TRBJ2-7
abundance: -
d_gene: TRBD2
v_gene: TRBV11-2
CDR3aa: CASSLDLAGGNYEQYF
CDR3nt: TGTGCCAGCAGCTTAGACCTAGCGGGAGGGAACTACGAGCAGTACTTC

j_gene: TRBJ2-7
abundance: -
d_gene: -
v_gene: TRBV7-9
CDR3aa: CASSPRGEQYF
CDR3nt: TGTGCCAGCAGCCCCCGGGGCGAGCAGTACTTC

j_gene: TRBJ2-7
abundance: -
d_gene: -
v_gene: TRBV9
CDR3aa: CASSASDNEQYF
CDR3nt: TGTGCCAGCAGCGCGTCCGACAACGAGCAGTACTTC

j_gene: TRBJ2-7
abundance: -
d_gene: -
v_gene: TRBV2
CDR3aa: CASCIPVPYEQYF
CDR3nt: TGTGCCAGCTGCATCCCAGTACCCTACGAGCAGTACTTC

j_gene: TRBJ2-5
abundance: once
d_gene: TRBD2
v_gene: TRBV28
CDR3aa: CASGTSGQETQYF
CDR3nt: TGTGCCAGCGGAACTAGCGGACAAGAGACCCAGTACTTC

j_gene: TRBJ2-5
abundance: -
d_gene: TRBD1
v_gene: TRBV5-1
CDR3aa: CASSLGQGVETQYF
CDR3nt: TGCGCCAGCAGCTTGGGACAGGGAGTAGAGACCCAGTACTTC

j_gene: TRBJ2-1
abundance: -
d_gene: -
v_gene: TRBV7-2
CDR3aa: CASSSSELYNEQFF
CDR3nt: TGTGCCAGCAGCTCTAGCGAACTTTACAATGAGCAGTTCTTC

j_gene: TRBJ2-1
abundance: -
d_gene: -
v_gene: TRBV19
CDR3aa: CASSIVGAGSYNEQFF
CDR3nt: TGTGCCAGTAGTATAGTAGGGGCAGGCTCCTACAATGAGCAGTTCTTC

j_gene: TRBJ1-5
abundance: -
d_gene: TRBD1
v_gene: TRBV19
CDR3aa: CASSDRGGVSQPQHF
CDR3nt: TGTGCCAGTAGCGACAGGGGAGGGGTCTCTCAGCCCCAGCATTTT

j_gene: TRBJ1-4
abundance: -
d_gene: TRBD1
v_gene: TRBV28
CDR3aa: CASSPGQKLFF
CDR3nt: TGTGCCAGCAGCCCGGGACAGAAACTGTTTTTT

j_gene: TRBJ2-1
abundance: -
d_gene: TRBD2
v_gene: TRBV20-1
CDR3aa: CLSGKYNEQFF
CDR3nt: TGCCTTAGCGGGAAATACAATGAGCAGTTCTTC

j_gene: TRBJ1-4
abundance: -
d_gene: -
v_gene: TRBV4-2
CDR3aa: CASSRQRLHEKLFF
CDR3nt: TGTGCCAGCAGCCGACAGCGGCTCCACGAAAAACTGTTTTTT

j_gene: TRBJ2-1
abundance: -
d_gene: TRBD2
v_gene: TRBV7-2
CDR3aa: CASSSGLGNEQFF
CDR3nt: TGTGCCAGCAGCTCGGGACTAGGAAATGAGCAGTTCTTC

j_gene: TRBJ1-2
abundance: -
d_gene: TRBD1
v_gene: TRBV7-2
CDR3aa: CASSLLQGSYGYTF
CDR3nt: TGTGCCAGCAGCTTATTACAGGGGTCCTATGGCTACACCTTC

j_gene: TRBJ2-5
abundance: -
d_gene: -
v_gene: TRBV7-3
CDR3aa: CASSPHRRAAYQETQYF
CDR3nt: TGTGCCAGCAGCCCCCACCGCCGGGCGGCGTACCAAGAGACCCAGTACTTC

j_gene: TRBJ1-1
abundance: -
d_gene: -
v_gene: TRBV19
CDR3aa: CASSIPWAITEAFF
CDR3nt: TGTGCCAGTAGTATCCCCTGGGCCATCACTGAAGCTTTCTTT

j_gene: TRBJ2-2
abundance: few
d_gene: -
v_gene: TRBV6-5
CDR3aa: CASSYPTGELFF
CDR3nt: TGTGCCAGCAGTTACCCCACCGGGGAGCTGTTTTTT

j_gene: TRBJ2-7
abundance: once
d_gene: TRBD1
v_gene: TRBV9
CDR3aa: CASSAVPGQGVEQYF
CDR3nt: TGTGCCAGCAGCGCGGTACCGGGACAGGGGGTCGAGCAGTACTTC

j_gene: TRBJ2-3
abundance: -
d_gene: TRBD2
v_gene: TRBV5-1
CDR3aa: CASSLMLAVGGDTQYF
CDR3nt: TGCGCCAGCAGCTTGATGCTAGCGGTAGGAGGGGATACGCAGTATTTT

j_gene: TRBJ2-7
abundance: -
d_gene: -
v_gene: TRBV28
CDR3aa: CASRKPGTVSSYEQYF
CDR3nt: TGTGCCAGCAGAAAACCCGGGACCGTGAGCTCCTACGAGCAGTACTTC

j_gene: TRBJ2-1
abundance: -
d_gene: -
v_gene: TRBV2
CDR3aa: CASSQGSLANEQFF
CDR3nt: TGTGCCAGCAGTCAAGGGTCTTTAGCGAATGAGCAGTTCTTC

j_gene: TRBJ2-1
abundance: -
d_gene: -
v_gene: TRBV28
CDR3aa: CASSRGGSLSYNEQFF
CDR3nt: TGTGCCAGCTCTAGGGGGGGCAGTCTCTCCTACAATGAGCAGTTCTTC

j_gene: TRBJ2-1
abundance: -
d_gene: TRBD2
v_gene: TRBV28
CDR3aa: CASGTSGSGNEQFF
CDR3nt: TGTGCCAGCGGGACTAGCGGGAGCGGGAATGAGCAGTTCTTC

j_gene: TRBJ1-3
abundance: -
d_gene: -
v_gene: TRBV18
CDR3aa: CASLPAYSGNTIYF
CDR3nt: TGTGCCAGCTTACCGGCTTACTCTGGAAACACCATATATTTT

j_gene: TRBJ2-3
abundance: -
d_gene: TRBD2
v_gene: TRBV7-9
CDR3aa: CASSLGLADRTDTQYF
CDR3nt: TGTGCCAGCAGCCTGGGGCTAGCGGACCGCACAGATACGCAGTATTTT

j_gene: TRBJ1-2
abundance: once
d_gene: -
v_gene: TRBV6-1
CDR3aa: CASVKQLGLNYGYTF
CDR3nt: TGTGCCAGCGTAAAGCAATTAGGTTTAAACTATGGCTACACCTTC

j_gene: TRBJ2-7
abundance: -
d_gene: -
v_gene: TRBV29-1
CDR3aa: CSVGARGTYEQYF
CDR3nt: TGCAGCGTTGGGGCCAGGGGTACCTACGAGCAGTACTTC

j_gene: TRBJ2-1
abundance: -
d_gene: TRBD2
v_gene: TRBV19
CDR3aa: CASMGRLAGAYSSYNEQFF
CDR3nt: TGTGCCAGTATGGGACGACTAGCGGGAGCTTATAGCTCCTACAATGAGCAGTTCTTC

j_gene: TRBJ2-7
abundance: -
d_gene: -
v_gene: TRBV29-1
CDR3aa: CSGGQFYEQYF
CDR3nt: TGCAGCGGCGGACAGTTCTACGAGCAGTACTTC